Listed here is a single T cell receptor beta chain. What it binds is unknown. This entry belongs to a study of OX40 agonist ivuxolimab in advanced cancers. In the study overall: Patients received ivuxolimab, an agonistic anti-OX40 (CD134) antibody.

The table came from immunoSEQ multiplex PCR; TCRdb's copy has only in-frame clones and leaves some out. The table includes approximately 91,000 clones, around 87% detected once. Study-wide points: CD4+ and CD8+ blood T cells expanded clonally by week 6 at 0.1 to 3.0 mg/kg.

The germline gives CDR1 SEHNR, CDR2 FQNEAQ (reference sequence). The CDR3 consists of 10 residues. The V end lost 1 base, the J end lost 6 bases, and 0 bases lay between the germline ends. Here the sequenced sample was CD4+ or CD8+ T cells sorted from blood, taken in a trial of the OX40 agonist ivuxolimab. The chain links TRBV7-9 to TRBJ2-5; D is unclear. The clonotype originates from an adult with an advanced solid tumor such as melanoma, head and neck, liver or kidney cancer. The CDR3 nucleotides are TGTGCCAGCAGCTTAGAGACCCAGTACTTC. Residues: CASSLETQYF.